These 3 T cell receptor beta chains were all obtained from the same sample, sequenced in a study of T and B cells in COVID-19 patients. BIOMED2 TRB-A/B primer pools were used in multiplex TRB PCR. In TCRdb, the multiplex PCR reads were re-called with MiXCR into one record per CDR3 protein. This sample yields over 10,000 distinct CDR3 sequences, of which nearly 30% are seen a single time; about 30% belongs to the top ten. Each TRB amplification used about 250-550 ng of genomic DNA from blood. Material for sequencing was blood. These receptors came from a human donor who had recovered from COVID-19.

The chain couples TRBV12-3 or TRBV12-4 to TRBJ2-1; 7 nucleotides agree with TRBD2. Trimming at V came to 5 bases and at J to 10 bases, leaving 8 bases not matched to a gene. This CDR3 has 13 residues. The CDR3 loop reads CASSLTTSSEQFF. In DNA, the CDR3 is TGTGCCAGCAGTCTTACGACTAGCAGCGAGCAGTTCTTC.

The chain has TRBV27 and TRBJ1-4; D possibly corresponds to TRBD1 (6 bases). Trimming took 9 bases from V and 8 from J, leaving 16 bases between them. CDR3 size: 13 residues. CDR1 and CDR2 (germline): MNHEY, SMNVEV (reference sequence). The CDR3, as DNA: TGTGCCAGAAATCCAAGGGACAACGAAAAACTGTTTTTT. Translating it yields CARNPRDNEKLFF.

This rearrangement joins TRBV6-2 or TRBV6-3 to TRBJ2-5; 12 bases are shared with TRBD2. J lost 5 bases, V lost 4 bases, and 8 bases had no gene match. CDR3 length equals 16 residues. Germline V gene lookup returns CDR1 MNHEY and CDR2 SVGEGT. The CDR3 DNA is TGTGCCAGCAGTTTCTCCCGACTAGCGGGAGAGGAGACCCAGTACTTC. The encoded protein is CASSFSRLAGEETQYF.